These T cell receptor beta chains were read from a single sample in a study of blood T cell repertoires in COVID-19. TCRdb keeps only in-frame clones here, not all; method: immunoSEQ multiplex PCR. The sample holds over 150,000 clones; roughly 80% are singletons and the top ten take 15% to 20%. Sequencing input: PBMCs or T cells enriched from blood (not recorded which). The receptors stem from a woman aged 45-65 years who had recovered from COVID-19. CDR3s include the opening cysteine and the closing phenylalanine or tryptophan. D genes are given only for firm matches. Part of the rows lack a size; the others show once, few, many or a class for expanded clones.

>few|TRBJ2-7|TRBD2|TRBV27
TGTGCCAGCAGTTTAAGGGTGGGGACTAGCGTGCCCTACGAGCAGTACTTC
CASSLRVGTSVPYEQYF
>-|TRBJ2-6|-|TRBV4-1
TGCGCCAGCAGCCCATACGGTCGCTCTGGGGCCAACGTCCTGACTTTC
CASSPYGRSGANVLTF
>-|TRBJ2-3|-|TRBV5-1
TGCGCCAGCAGCTTGGAGGGGGAAGGGGTTACGCAGTATTTT
CASSLEGEGVTQYF
>-|TRBJ2-7|-|TRBV5-1
TGCGCCAGCAGCTTGGTCGCGGGTGCCACCTACGAGCAGTACTTC
CASSLVAGATYEQYF
>-|TRBJ2-1|TRBD2|TRBV13
TGTGCCAGCAGCTCTGCGGGTTGGACTAGCAGCAGCTTATCCTACAATGAGCAGTTCTTC
CASSSAGWTSSSLSYNEQFF
>-|TRBJ2-1|TRBD2|TRBV3-1/TRBV3-2
TGTGCCAGCAGCCAAGAAACACTAGCGGACATCTACAATGAGCAGTTCTTC
CASSQETLADIYNEQFF
>-|TRBJ2-3|-|TRBV5-6
TGTGCCAGCAGCTTGCTTCTCACAGATACGCAGTATTTT
CASSLLLTDTQYF
>-|TRBJ2-5|TRBD2|TRBV5-6
TGTGCCAGCAGCTTGGTTTCGGGTTCTTCGGGACTAGCTGGGGAGACCCAGTACTTC
CASSLVSGSSGLAGETQYF
>-|TRBJ2-3|-|TRBV9
TGTGCCAGCAGCGAAAGAGCGGGCCCAAGCACAGATACGCAGTATTTT
CASSERAGPSTDTQYF
>-|TRBJ1-1|-|TRBV12-3/TRBV12-4
TGTGCCAGCAGCGGACAGTTGAACACTGAAGCTTTCTTT
CASSGQLNTEAFF
>-|TRBJ2-4|-|TRBV5-1
TGCGCCAGCAGGATGAGCGGGTCCGACCTGTACTTC
CASRMSGSDLYF
>-|TRBJ2-2|-|TRBV5-1
TGCGCCAGCATCCCGGGGTCCACCGGGGAGCTGTTTTTT
CASIPGSTGELFF
>-|TRBJ1-3|-|TRBV7-9
TGTGCCAGCAGCTTAGGGGGCTCAGGGGCCCTCTCTGGAAACACCATATATTTT
CASSLGGSGALSGNTIYF
>-|TRBJ2-5|-|TRBV7-2
TGTGCCAGCAGCTTAATCTCAGTCCAAGAGACCCAGTACTTC
CASSLISVQETQYF
>-|TRBJ1-5|TRBD1|TRBV19
TGTGCCAGTAGTCGGACAGGGGAGCGGAGCAATCAGCCCCAGCATTTT
CASSRTGERSNQPQHF
>-|TRBJ1-2|-|TRBV28
TGTGCCAGCAGTCCAGGGGCGCAGAACTATGGCTACACCTTC
CASSPGAQNYGYTF
>-|TRBJ2-1|TRBD2|TRBV10-1
TGCGCCAGCAGTGAGCAGACTAGCGGGAGTTACAATGAGCAGTTCTTC
CASSEQTSGSYNEQFF
>-|TRBJ2-1|-|TRBV6-1
TGTGCCAGCAGTGAAGGGTGGCAGTCTGAGCAGTTCTTC
CASSEGWQSEQFF
>-|TRBJ2-7|TRBD2|TRBV3-1/TRBV3-2
TGTGCCAGCAGCCCAACTAGCGGGAGAACCTACGAGCAGTACTTC
CASSPTSGRTYEQYF
>-|TRBJ1-2|-|TRBV2
TGTGCCAGCAGTGAAGACAGGGAGTATGGCTACACCTTC
CASSEDREYGYTF
>-|TRBJ2-7|-|TRBV7-9
TGTGCCAGCAGCTTGACCTCAACGGGAGAGTACGAGCAGTACTTC
CASSLTSTGEYEQYF
>-|TRBJ2-1|TRBD2|TRBV7-9
TGTGCCAGCAGCTTAGGAAGCGGGAGTAGGAAGTTCTTC
CASSLGSGSRKFF
>-|TRBJ2-1|TRBD1|TRBV7-8
TGTGCCAGCAGCTTAACGCTCGGGACAGGGGGCTTGAATGAGCAGTTCTTC
CASSLTLGTGGLNEQFF
>-|TRBJ2-3|-|TRBV9
TGTGCCAGCAGCGGGATGGAGTGGGATACGCAGTATTTT
CASSGMEWDTQYF
>-|TRBJ2-7|-|TRBV7-9
TGTGCCAGCAGCCCCTCCGGGTTCGGGGAGCAGTACTTC
CASSPSGFGEQYF
>-|TRBJ2-7|TRBD1|TRBV11-2
TGTGCCAGCAGCCTAACCCGGGACAGACTCTACGAGCAGTACTTC
CASSLTRDRLYEQYF
>-|TRBJ1-5|TRBD1|TRBV7-8
TGTGCCAGTTCTACCGGGACAGGGAGTGGCAATCAGCCCCAGCATTTT
CASSTGTGSGNQPQHF
>-|TRBJ2-7|-|TRBV21-1
TGTGCCAGCAGCAAAGCTGTGACAGGGGACGGACTAGGCGAGCAGTACTTC
CASSKAVTGDGLGEQYF
>-|TRBJ1-2|-|TRBV28
TGTGCCAGCAGTCCCACCCTGGCCCACCAGGGCTATGGCTACACCTTC
CASSPTLAHQGYGYTF
>-|TRBJ2-2|TRBD1|TRBV7-6
TGTGCCAGCACCCTAGCTTATCCTGGGGGACTGACAGGGGCCACCGGGGAGCTGTTTTTT
CASTLAYPGGLTGATGELFF
>once|TRBJ1-3|-|TRBV28
TGTGCCAGCAGTTTATCAGGGGCCATCTCTGGAAACACCATATATTTT
CASSLSGAISGNTIYF
>once|TRBJ1-2|TRBD1|TRBV6-6
TGTGCCAGCAGTGACAGGGGGCCTAACTATGGCTACACCTTC
CASSDRGPNYGYTF
>-|TRBJ2-2|-|TRBV7-8
TGTGCCAGCAGCCCCCGGGAGAGGGACACCGGGGAGCTGTTTTTT
CASSPRERDTGELFF
>-|TRBJ2-5|TRBD2|TRBV5-1
TGCGCCAGCAGCTTCCCACCGACTAGCGGGGAAGAGACCCAGTACTTC
CASSFPPTSGEETQYF
>-|TRBJ2-1|-|TRBV9
TGTGCCAGCAGCCCCAATGTGACTCCACTGAATGAGCAGTTCTTC
CASSPNVTPLNEQFF
>once|TRBJ2-7|-|TRBV7-6
TGTGCCAGCAGCCGGGAAGGGCCCTACGAGCAGTACTTC
CASSREGPYEQYF
>-|TRBJ1-2|-|TRBV6-5
TGTGCGACTCACGACGCTAACTATGGCTACACCTTC
CATHDANYGYTF
>once|TRBJ2-7|-|TRBV28
TGTGCCAGCAGTTCCCACGGGGTAGGTTCCTACGAGCAGTACTTC
CASSSHGVGSYEQYF
>few|TRBJ2-1|-|TRBV5-5
TGTGCCAGCAGCTTGGTTTCTTCAGGGGCCTACAATGAGCAGTTCTTC
CASSLVSSGAYNEQFF
>few|TRBJ2-7|TRBD2|TRBV5-1
TGCGCCAGCAGCGTCAGCGGGAGGGCCTCGGAAGAGCAGTACTTC
CASSVSGRASEEQYF
>-|TRBJ2-7|TRBD1|TRBV18
TGTGCCAGCTCACCACCGACAGGGGGGGAGCAGTACTTC
CASSPPTGGEQYF
>-|TRBJ1-1|TRBD1|TRBV29-1
TGCAGCGTTATCGCCAGGGGGGACACTGAAGCTTTCTTT
CSVIARGDTEAFF
>-|TRBJ2-1|-|TRBV10-3
TGTGCCATCAGTGGCCCGGGTAACAATGAGCAGTTCTTC
CAISGPGNNEQFF
>-|TRBJ2-6|-|TRBV15
TGTGCCACCAGCAGAGGGGCAGGTCCCTACTCTGGGGCCAACGTCCTGACTTTC
CATSRGAGPYSGANVLTF
>few|TRBJ2-7|-|TRBV27
TGTGCCAGCAGTTCCCGGAGCTCCTACGAGCAGTACTTC
CASSSRSSYEQYF
>-|TRBJ2-3|TRBD2|TRBV27
TGTGCCAGCGGAGAAGGACTAGCGGACACAGATACGCAGTATTTT
CASGEGLADTDTQYF
>-|TRBJ2-2|TRBD1|TRBV7-9
TGTGCCAGCAGCCCCCGGCAGGGGGTACTCACCGGGGAGCTGTTTTTT
CASSPRQGVLTGELFF
>-|TRBJ2-3|-|TRBV29-1
TGCAGCGTTGGCGGAAGGGGAACCACAGATACGCAGTATTTT
CSVGGRGTTDTQYF